One sample yielded the 9 T cell receptor beta chains listed below, sequenced in a study of technical replicates of blood from a handful of donors (dated by TCRdb to about 2017). Library method: the immunoSEQ multiplex PCR assay. TCRdb's version of the immuneACCESS table is confined to in-frame rearrangements and falls short of the full clone set. An unresolved V gene accounts for under half of the shortfall where checked; the remainder is of unknown origin. The sample table contains about 98,000 clones; only one count was recorded for 95% of them. In total, the top ten clones hold roughly 0.2% of the sample. Sequencing was performed on T cells isolated from PBMCs. These receptors originate from a human donor in good health.

The chain recombines TRBV10-2 with TRBJ1-5; 8 nucleotides align to TRBD1. This CDR3 contains 20 residues. The V and J ends lost 2 bases and 1 base, in that order; junction bases with no gene match: 16. Germline CDR1 reads WSHSY; CDR2 reads SAAADI. Written as DNA, the CDR3 is TGCGCCAGCAGTGAGAATAGGTGGACAGGGAAGGTTGGAAGCAATCAGCCCCAGCATTTT. Residues: CASSENRWTGKVGSNQPQHF.

The chain has TRBV5-1 and TRBJ2-1; 7 bases agree with TRBD2. The V segment lost 2 bases and the J segment 0 bases; nucleotides outside the gene matches: 5. CDR1 and CDR2 (germline): SGHRS, YFSETQ. The CDR3 spans 16 residues. The CDR3 DNA follows: TGCGCCAGCAGCTTTTCCGGGAGGAGCTCCTACAATGAGCAGTTCTTC. Its protein is CASSFSGRSSYNEQFF.

This chain joins TRBV5-6 and TRBJ2-2; tentatively, D is TRBD1 (5 bases). Germline CDR1 is SGHDT and CDR2 is YYEEEE. The CDR3 spans 17 residues. V gave up 4 bases and J gave up 5 bases, with 21 bases separating them. Here the CDR3 DNA reads TGTGCCAGCAGCGTGGGCCCTAGGGGTTTAGATACCGGGGAGCTGTTTTTT. Protein: CASSVGPRGLDTGELFF.

The CDR3 spells CASSPDRGRGQPQHF. The CDR3 DNA follows: TGTGCCAGTAGTCCGGACAGGGGACGAGGTCAGCCCCAGCATTTT. The chain uses TRBV19 and TRBJ1-5; 9 nucleotides align to TRBD1. The CDR3 totals 15 residues. J lost 6 bases, V lost 5 bases, and 8 bases had no gene match. Germline CDR1 and CDR2: LNHDA and SQIVND (reference sequence).

The chain's CDR3 is CASSEDRGEYVYGYTF. Here the CDR3 DNA reads TGTGCCAGCAGTGAAGACAGGGGCGAATATGTTTATGGCTACACCTTC. The V call is TRBV25-1, the J call TRBJ1-2; 8 bases are shared with TRBD1. Losses at the gene ends were 2 bases for V and 5 bases for J; bases not matched to a gene: 10. The CDR3 contains 16 residues. Germline V gene data show CDR1 as MGHDK and CDR2 as SYGVNS.

The rearrangement joins TRBV13 to TRBJ1-6; tentative D call: TRBD1 (6 bases). The CDR3 sequence is 14 residues long. In germline, CDR1 is PRHDT, CDR2 FYEKMQ (reference sequence). Trimming took off 2 bases at V and 9 bases at J, with 11 bases between the two ends. The CDR3 region is CASSLLGGGSPLHF. CDR3 DNA: TGTGCCAGCAGCTTACTAGGGGGGGGTTCACCCCTCCACTTT. The whole variable domain, remainder taken from reference TRBV13 and TRBJ1-6, is AAGVIQSPRHLIKEKRETATLKCYPIPRHDTVYWYQQGPGQDPQFLISFYEKMQSDKGSIPDRFSAQQFSDYHSELNMSSLELGDSALYFCASSLLGGGSPLHFGNGTRLTVT.

CDR3 region: CASGLGTAGNTIYF. The CDR3 DNA sequence: TGTGCTAGTGGTTTGGGGACAGCTGGAAACACCATATATTTT. This chain joins TRBV12-5 and TRBJ1-3, with a possible D match to TRBD1 (6 bases). The ends were cut back, 1 base at V and 2 bases at J, with 6 bases in the middle. This CDR3 has 14 residues. Germline-derived CDR1 and CDR2 are LGHNT and FRNRAP.

This chain joins TRBV19 and TRBJ1-3, with 9 positions matching TRBD1. J gave up 4 bases and V 6 bases, and 13 bases lay outside the gene matches. This CDR3 contains 17 residues. Per the germline V gene, CDR1 is LNHDA and CDR2 is SQIVND (reference sequence). CDR3 residues: CASSQTGQGSTGNTIYF. CDR3 nucleotide sequence: TGTGCCAGTAGCCAGACAGGACAGGGGTCGACCGGAAACACCATATATTTT.

The gene calls are TRBV7-3 and TRBJ1-5, with 7 positions matching TRBD1. The CDR3 has 13 amino acids. J gave up 7 bases and V 5 bases, and 5 bases lay outside the gene matches. Germline-derived CDR1 and CDR2 are SGHTA and FQGTGA. The CDR3 DNA reads as TGTGCCAGCAGCCGACAGGGCATGCAGCCCCAGCATTTT. It is translated as CASSRQGMQPQHF.